These 18 T cell receptor beta chains were sequenced from one sample in a study of shared clonotypes between healthy human individuals. Positive CCR7 selection of CD45RO-negative cells yielded the naive CD8 cells, and terminally differentiated effector memory CD45RA+ cells were excluded. Clones were read by immunoSEQ multiplex PCR, and TCRdb kept only the in-frame ones, dropping some. The sample carries millions of clones, roughly 94% recorded once. The sample consisted of naive CD8+ T cells sorted from blood. The receptor source for this set is a man between 18 and 29 years old in good health.

This chain links TRBV9 with TRBJ2-3, with D perhaps matching TRBD2 (6 bases). Trimming removed 3 bases at V and 5 bases at J, with 19 bases between. CDR3 length: 16 amino acids. The germline gives CDR1 SGDLS, CDR2 YYNGEE. CDR3 residues: CASSGGDPNPEDTQYF. The DNA of the CDR3 is TGTGCCAGCAGCGGGGGGGATCCCAACCCTGAAGATACGCAGTATTTT.

V usage is TRBV2 and J usage is TRBJ2-1, with TRBD2 matching over 7 bases. Germline V gene lookup returns CDR1 SNHLY and CDR2 FYNNEI. Unmatched junction bases numbered 11, after V lost 7 bases and J lost 8 bases. The CDR3 spans 14 residues. The CDR3 protein is CASNHGAGVHEQFF. The CDR3 nucleotides read TGTGCCAGCAATCACGGGGCGGGAGTCCATGAGCAGTTCTTC.

The chain carries TRBV9 and TRBJ2-2; a weak D match, TRBD2 (5 bases). Germline V gene lookup returns CDR1 SGDLS and CDR2 YYNGEE. The CDR3 is 14 amino acids. V was shortened by 4 bases and J by 3 bases, with 10 bases between the two germline ends. As DNA, the CDR3 is TGTGCCAGCAGCCGATTCGGGGACACCGGGGAGCTGTTTTTT. Translated, it gives CASSRFGDTGELFF.

The genes are TRBV6-1 and TRBJ1-1; D is perhaps TRBD1 (5 bases). With 7 bases removed from V and 2 bases from J, the gap between germline ends came to 11 bases. Germline assignment: CDR1 MNHNS and CDR2 SASEGT. The CDR3 consists of 13 residues. CDR3 sequence (DNA): TGTGCCAGCAAGGGACGGGGAAACACTGAAGCTTTCTTT. It is translated as CASKGRGNTEAFF.

The chain carries TRBV28 and TRBJ2-1, with 7 bases that match TRBD2. In germline, CDR1 is MDHEN, CDR2 SYDVKM. This CDR3 is 15 amino acids long. Trimming removed 6 bases from V and 5 bases from J; junction bases left unmatched: 10. CDR3 loop: CASSQRTRGDNEQFF. DNA for the CDR3: TGTGCCAGCAGCCAAAGGACTAGGGGAGACAATGAGCAGTTCTTC. The whole variable domain, remainder taken from reference TRBV28 and TRBJ2-1, is DVKVTQSSRYLVKRTGEKVFLECVQDMDHENMFWYRQDPGLGLRLIYFSYDVKMKEKGDIPEGYSVSREKKERFSLILESASTNQTSMYLCASSQRTRGDNEQFFGPGTRLTVL.

This chain links TRBV27 with TRBJ2-7; 9 bases line up with TRBD1. CDR3 length: 16 amino acids. J was trimmed by 0 bases and V by 3 bases; bases with no gene match: 6. Germline CDR1 and CDR2: MNHEY and SMNVEV (reference sequence). As DNA, the CDR3 is TGTGCCAGCAGTTTTACCGGGACAGGGCGCTCCTACGAGCAGTACTTC. Protein sequence: CASSFTGTGRSYEQYF.

The V gene is TRBV28, the J gene TRBJ2-1, with 7 bases aligning to TRBD1. J gave up 8 bases and V 4 bases, and 14 bases lay outside the gene matches. CDR1 and CDR2 (germline): MDHEN, SYDVKM. The CDR3 length is 16 residues. Here the CDR3 DNA reads TGTGCCAGCAGTTACTCGGGACAGATTGTGACGGATGAGCAGTTCTTC. Residues: CASSYSGQIVTDEQFF.

The chain recombines TRBV12-5 with TRBJ2-7, with TRBD2 matching 10 bases. Trimming at V came to 1 base and at J to 7 bases, leaving 16 bases not matched to a gene. Germline-derived CDR1 and CDR2 are LGHNT and FRNRAP. The CDR3 is made up of 18 amino acids. CDR3 sequence reads: CASGLAPPEASGSDEQYF. In DNA, the CDR3 is TGTGCTAGTGGTTTGGCACCCCCCGAGGCTAGCGGGAGCGATGAGCAGTACTTC.

The chain is built from TRBV11-2 and TRBJ2-3, with D possibly being TRBD1 or TRBD2 (5 bases each). The ends were cut back, 5 bases at V and 0 bases at J, with 15 bases in the middle. The CDR3 sequence is 16 residues long. Germline CDR1 and CDR2: SGHAT and FQNNGV. The CDR3 protein is CASSGFEGPSTDTQYF. The CDR3 bases are TGTGCCAGCAGCGGTTTTGAGGGGCCCAGCACAGATACGCAGTATTTT.

The chain joins TRBV6-5 to TRBJ1-2, with D unresolved. CDR3 size: 13 residues. V lost 0 bases to trimming and J lost 1 base, with 3 bases between them. Per the germline V gene, CDR1 is MNHEY and CDR2 is SVGAGI. Written as DNA, the CDR3 is TGTGCCAGCAGTTACTCGGATAACTATGGCTACACCTTC. Its translation is CASSYSDNYGYTF.

J is TRBJ2-7 and V is TRBV6-5; 12 nucleotides agree with TRBD2. Germline-derived CDR1 and CDR2 are MNHEY and SVGAGI. Trimming at V came to 5 bases and at J to 6 bases, leaving 2 bases not matched to a gene. This CDR3 has 13 amino acids. The CDR3 here is CASSLAGGLEQYF. As DNA, the CDR3 is TGTGCCAGCAGTCTAGCGGGAGGGCTCGAGCAGTACTTC.

The chain uses TRBV5-6 and TRBJ2-7, with D maybe TRBD1 (6 bases). The CDR3 is 14 residues long. Germline CDR1 reads SGHDT; CDR2 reads YYEEEE. V lost 1 base to trimming and J lost 2 bases, with 10 bases between them. DNA for the CDR3: TGTGCCAGCAGCTTGCCACAGGGACCCTACGAGCAGTACTTC. Its protein is CASSLPQGPYEQYF.

Note on this clone: Other DNA sequences in this specimen translate into the identical CDR3. The chain is built from TRBV9 and TRBJ2-3, with D possibly matching TRBD2 (6 bases). Germline CDR1 is SGDLS and CDR2 is YYNGEE. Trimming shortened V by 3 bases and J by 1 base, and 9 bases separated the two germline ends. The CDR3 contains 14 residues. In DNA form, the CDR3 reads TGTGCCAGCAGCGCCGGGACTGGCACAGATACGCAGTATTTT. Amino acid sequence: CASSAGTGTDTQYF.

This chain joins TRBV27 and TRBJ2-2; maybe TRBD2 (5 bases). The CDR3 length is 14 residues. The germline V gene encodes CDR1 MNHEY and CDR2 SMNVEV (reference sequence). Trimming cost V 4 bases and J 6 bases, with 12 bases left between them. The CDR3 reads CASSSLTSPGELFF. As DNA, the CDR3 is TGTGCCAGCAGTTCCCTAACTAGTCCCGGGGAGCTGTTTTTT.

The CDR3 sequence is CASSLRDRNYSNQPQHF. CDR3 in DNA: TGTGCCAGCAGTCTTAGGGACAGGAACTATAGCAATCAGCCCCAGCATTTT. The genes are TRBV6-4 and TRBJ1-5, with 8 nucleotides matching TRBD1. Germline CDR1 reads MRHNA; CDR2 reads SNTAGT. V was clipped by 5 bases and J by 0 bases; unmatched bases: 9. This CDR3 has 17 amino acids.

Concerning this clone: This CDR3 is also generated by other DNA sequences in the sample. This chain connects TRBV13 to TRBJ2-7; TRBD2 is a possible D gene (6 bases). Trimming removed 2 bases from V and 2 bases from J, with 10 bases in between. CDR1 is PRHDT, CDR2 FYEKMQ, per germline (reference sequence). The length of the CDR3 is 14 residues. The DNA of the CDR3 is TGTGCCAGCAGCTTAAGGGACTTAACCTACGAGCAGTACTTC. Amino acid sequence: CASSLRDLTYEQYF. Full variable domain (remainder filled in from reference TRBV13 and TRBJ2-7): AAGVIQSPRHLIKEKRETATLKCYPIPRHDTVYWYQQGPGQDPQFLISFYEKMQSDKGSIPDRFSAQQFSDYHSELNMSSLELGDSALYFCASSLRDLTYEQYFGPGTRLTVT.

Written as DNA, the CDR3 is TGTGCCAGCAGCCCTCGGGGAGCGGCCTTTTTCGAGCAGTACTTC. This encodes CASSPRGAAFFEQYF. The V and J genes are TRBV7-2 and TRBJ2-7, with a tentative D call TRBD2 (5 bases). Trimming pared 5 bases from V and 6 bases from J, leaving 20 bases between. Germline V gives CDR1 SGHTA, CDR2 FQGNSA. CDR3 length equals 15 residues.

V usage is TRBV4-2 and J usage is TRBJ2-7; 10 bases match TRBD2. J was trimmed by 3 bases and V by 0 bases; bases with no gene match: 5. The germline V gene encodes CDR1 LGHNA and CDR2 YNFKEQ. CDR3 length equals 16 residues. DNA for the CDR3: TGTGCCAGCAGCCAAGAGTCGAGCGGGGGGGACTACGAGCAGTACTTC. This codes for CASSQESSGGDYEQYF.